This T cell receptor (beta chain) was identified in a study of T cell responses to AZD1222 COVID-19 vaccine (dated by TCRdb to the early 2020s). Turning to the overall study: AZD1222 recipients whose second dose came at about 4 weeks and those whose second dose came at about 12 weeks were combined into one group, since spike-specific TCR depth and breadth did not differ between the two schedules. TCR sequencing covered over 230 trial participants: some 210 given two doses of AZD1222 and about 26 given two doses of MenACWY control vaccine. Trial participants were enrolled by age into 18-55, 56-69 and 70-plus year subgroups, with roughly 150, 30 and 60 TCR-sequenced participants respectively.

The germline V gene yields SQVTM for CDR1 and ANQGSEA for CDR2. From the cysteine up to the phenylalanine, the CDR3 has a length of 12 residues. Just the 36-base CDR3 DNA is kept, in frame starting at base 1. V is reduced by 4 bases and J by 3 bases, leaving a spacing of 9 bases between them. Results the study describes overall, beyond this receptor: Only five or six AZD1222 recipients were SARS-CoV-2 seropositive at baseline, limiting conclusions about previously exposed vaccinees. Because no day 14 peak-response samples were available, the repertoires could be characterized only after the peak T cell response. The vaccine-associated CD4 TCRs covered the entire spike protein, and the dominant responses fell in regions 160-218 and 743-854. Epitopes outside the regions mutated in the B.1.351 and B.1.1.7 variants were reportedly recognized by nearly half of the unique spike-specific TCRs. The 56-69-year group was small, and its depth increase did not reach significance, likely because of low power. Spike-specific TCR breadth and depth rose significantly after two AZD1222 doses compared with day 0 and with MenACWY recipients. Most participants were white British and females outnumbered males, and the authors suggested that clonal diversity may have been underestimated.

The CDR3 regions of human TCRbeta chains were analyzed by immunosequencing. In the authors' own workflow: TCRs in the repertoires were matched against a reference library of SARS-CoV-2-specific TCRs that had been generated with the MIRA antigen-specificity platform. Breadth was defined as the fraction of unique TCRs that were SARS-CoV-2-associated. Depth was defined as the fraction of total T cells that were SARS-CoV-2-associated. Using the MIRA data, each spike-specific TCR was assigned both to the spike region to which the TCR was reactive and to a CD4 or CD8 class. Log10-transformed breadth and depth values were compared by one-way ANOVA with Sidak's multiple comparisons tests. TCRdb holds this immuneACCESS table with in-frame rearrangements only. Some clones are missing; in checked studies, unresolved V genes explain under half, and the rest has no known cause. V, J and clone size derive from that table, while D and trimming were established from the DNA sequence. The sample data list over 110,000 clones, and roughly 90% of these were observed just once. The ten largest clonotypes hold 5.5% of the sample.

As to this clone: The antigen it binds to is not known. No base quality values were provided; no much bigger clone lies one nucleotide off.

Explained via the paper, the time point label denotes: baseline before first vaccination. Vaccinee samples came from UK trials COV001 and COV002, including a single-blind randomized controlled phase 2/3 trial of AZD1222 (ChAdOx1 nCoV-19) in healthy adults. Trial participant PBMC samples were collected at day 0 and day 28 after the second dose for TCRbeta chain sequencing. This chain joins TRBV29-1 to TRBJ1-1; the best D guess is TRBD1, with 5 bases matching. Sequences were derived from peripheral blood, sampled on day 0 of AZD1222 vaccination. The TCR originated in an adult in good health. The CDR3: CSVGDGYTEAFF. The DNA reads TGCAGCGTTGGGGACGGGTACACTGAAGCTTTCTTT.